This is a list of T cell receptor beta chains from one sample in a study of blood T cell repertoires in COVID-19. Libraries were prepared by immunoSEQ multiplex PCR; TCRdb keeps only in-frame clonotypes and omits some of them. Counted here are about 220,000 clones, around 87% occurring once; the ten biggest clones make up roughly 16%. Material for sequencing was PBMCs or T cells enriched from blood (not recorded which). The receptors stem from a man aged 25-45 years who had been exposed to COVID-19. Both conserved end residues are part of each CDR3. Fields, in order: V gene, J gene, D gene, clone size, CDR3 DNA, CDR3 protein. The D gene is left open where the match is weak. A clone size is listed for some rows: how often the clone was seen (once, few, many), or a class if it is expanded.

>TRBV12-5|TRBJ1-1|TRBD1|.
TGTGCTAGTGGTTTCCAACAGGGGAGTGGTAAGACTGAAGCTTTCTTT
CASGFQQGSGKTEAFF
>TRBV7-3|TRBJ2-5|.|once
TGTGCCAGCAGCTCCCCGAGCGAGACCCAAGAGACCCAGTACTTC
CASSSPSETQETQYF
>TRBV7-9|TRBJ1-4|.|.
TGTGCCAGCAGCCCTACGGGCGGGGCTGAAAAACTGTTTTTT
CASSPTGGAEKLFF
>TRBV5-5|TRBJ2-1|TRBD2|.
TGTGCCAGCAGCTCAGGGACTAGCGGGGTTAACAATGAGCAGTTCTTC
CASSSGTSGVNNEQFF
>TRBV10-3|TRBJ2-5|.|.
TGTGCCATCAGTGAGTCGCGGGAGACCCAGTACTTC
CAISESRETQYF
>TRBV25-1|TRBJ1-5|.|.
TGTGCCAGCAGTGAGTTTGAGGCAGGGGTCCAGCCCCAGCATTTT
CASSEFEAGVQPQHF
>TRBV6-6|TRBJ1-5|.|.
TGTGCCAGCAGTCCGGGCACTCAGGGGCTTAGGAATCAGCCCCAGCATTTT
CASSPGTQGLRNQPQHF
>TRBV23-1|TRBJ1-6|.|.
TGCGCCAGCAGTCAATGCAGAACAGGAAACGATTCACCCCTCCACTTT
CASSQCRTGNDSPLHF
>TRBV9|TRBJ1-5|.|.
TGTGCCAGCAGCGTAAACCCCTCCTCCGGTCAGCCCCAGCATTTT
CASSVNPSSGQPQHF
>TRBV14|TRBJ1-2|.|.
TGTGCCAGCAGCCAAGTCACAGTAGGTGGCTACACCTTC
CASSQVTVGGYTF
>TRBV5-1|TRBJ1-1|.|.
TGCGCCAGCAGCTTGGGACCGACAGGGAACACTGAAGCTTTCTTT
CASSLGPTGNTEAFF
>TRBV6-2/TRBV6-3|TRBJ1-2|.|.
TGTGCCAGCAGTTACGGGGCAGATAACTATGGCTACACCTTC
CASSYGADNYGYTF
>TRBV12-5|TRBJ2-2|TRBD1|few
TGTGCTAGTGGTTCCGGACAGGGGAACACCGGGGAGCTGTTTTTT
CASGSGQGNTGELFF
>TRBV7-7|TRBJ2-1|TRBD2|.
TGTGCCAGCAGCTCAGGACTAGCGGGGAAGGATGAGCAGTTCTTC
CASSSGLAGKDEQFF
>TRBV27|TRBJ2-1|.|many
TGTGCCAGCAAGGGCAGGGCCCGGAATGAGCAGTTCTTC
CASKGRARNEQFF
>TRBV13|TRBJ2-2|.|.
TGTGCCAGCAGCCCGGACACCACCGGGGAGCTGTTTTTT
CASSPDTTGELFF
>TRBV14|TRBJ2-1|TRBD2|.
TGTGCCAGCAGCCAAGATCTAAGCGGGGTGCAGTTCTTC
CASSQDLSGVQFF
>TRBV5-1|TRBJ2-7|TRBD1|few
TGCGCCAGCAGTGTCAGGGGGCACGAGCAGTACTTC
CASSVRGHEQYF
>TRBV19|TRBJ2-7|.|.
TGTGCCAGTAGTATCTCCCCCACATCCTACGAGCAGTACTTC
CASSISPTSYEQYF
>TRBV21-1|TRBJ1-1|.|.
TGTGCCAGCAGCAAAAAAGACAGGGGGAACACTGAAGCTTTCTTT
CASSKKDRGNTEAFF
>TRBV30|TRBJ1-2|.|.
TGTGCCTGGAGACTACCATCGACAGCCCTCTATGGCTACACCTTC
CAWRLPSTALYGYTF
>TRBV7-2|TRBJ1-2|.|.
TGTGCCAGCAGCTTAGTTAGCGGCTATGGCTACACCTTC
CASSLVSGYGYTF
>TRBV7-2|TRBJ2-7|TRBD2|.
TGTGCCAGCAGCTTAGGGGTAGCGGGGGGGCCAGTTGGCGAGCAGTACTTC
CASSLGVAGGPVGEQYF
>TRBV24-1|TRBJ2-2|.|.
TGTGCCACCAGTCTAGCCGGCGGGGAGCTGTTTTTT
CATSLAGGELFF
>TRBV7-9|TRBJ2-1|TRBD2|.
TGTGCCATCTCGGGACTAGCGGTTCGTGAGCAGTTCTTC
CAISGLAVREQFF
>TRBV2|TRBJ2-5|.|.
TGTGCCAGCAGAGACTCTAGGATCCAAGAGACCCAGTACTTC
CASRDSRIQETQYF
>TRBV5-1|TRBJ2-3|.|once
TGCGCCAGCAGCTTGGGCAGGCTCGGAGATACGCAGTATTTT
CASSLGRLGDTQYF
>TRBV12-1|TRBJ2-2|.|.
TGTGCCAGCAGCCCTGGGACTCCCGGAACCGGGGAGCTGTTTTTT
CASSPGTPGTGELFF
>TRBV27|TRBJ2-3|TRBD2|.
TGTGCCAGCAGTTTCCAGCGGGGGGGGCAAGATACGCAGTATTTT
CASSFQRGGQDTQYF
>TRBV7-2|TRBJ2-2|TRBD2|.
TGTGCCAGCAGCTCCGGACTAGCGGGGGACCTCACCGGGGAGCTGTTTTTT
CASSSGLAGDLTGELFF
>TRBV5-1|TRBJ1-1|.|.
TGCGCCAGCAGCGCCCCCTGGGGCCAGGTGGGGAACACTGAAGCTTTCTTT
CASSAPWGQVGNTEAFF
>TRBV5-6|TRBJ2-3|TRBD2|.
TGTGCCAGCAGCTTGGCCGGCGGGGGGTTCACAGATACGCAGTATTTT
CASSLAGGGFTDTQYF
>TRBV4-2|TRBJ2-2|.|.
TGTGCCAGCAGCCAAGAGACTATCTACACCGGGGAGCTGTTTTTT
CASSQETIYTGELFF
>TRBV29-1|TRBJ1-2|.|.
TGCAGCGTTGAAGTCAGGGAACTCTATGGCTACACCTTC
CSVEVRELYGYTF
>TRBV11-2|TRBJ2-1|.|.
TGTGCCAGCAGCTTGGAGGGGGCGCGGTACAATGAGCAGTTCTTC
CASSLEGARYNEQFF
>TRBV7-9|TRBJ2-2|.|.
TGTGCCAGCAGCGAACCCGCCCTGGGACACCAGTTCGGGGAGCTGTTTTTT
CASSEPALGHQFGELFF
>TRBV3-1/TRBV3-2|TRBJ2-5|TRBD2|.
TGTGCCAGCGCGGGGAGCGGGGGGCAGGGGGAGACCCAGTACTTC
CASAGSGGQGETQYF
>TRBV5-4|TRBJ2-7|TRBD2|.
TGTGCCAGCAGCCGGAGGACTAGCGGGGGGGACGAGCAGTACTTC
CASSRRTSGGDEQYF
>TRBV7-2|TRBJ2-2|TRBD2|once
TGTGCCAGCCGAATGAGCGGGGATTTTCCCGGGGAGCTGTTTTTT
CASRMSGDFPGELFF
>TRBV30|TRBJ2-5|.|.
TGTGCCTGGAGTAAGACTAGTTACCAAGAGACCCAGTACTTC
CAWSKTSYQETQYF
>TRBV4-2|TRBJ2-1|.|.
TGTGCCAGCAGCCAAGGACTCGGGGGTCAGACTTACAATGAGCAGTTCTTC
CASSQGLGGQTYNEQFF
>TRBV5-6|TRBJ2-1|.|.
TGTGCCAGCAGCTTCGGGCGGACCAGGGATGAGCAGTTCTTC
CASSFGRTRDEQFF
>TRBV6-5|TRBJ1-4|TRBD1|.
TGTGCCAGCAGTTTCCTACAGGGGGGGAATGAAAAACTGTTTTTT
CASSFLQGGNEKLFF
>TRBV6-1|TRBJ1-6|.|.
TGTGCCAGCAGTTTTATACAGGGATCGGATTCACCCCTCCACTTT
CASSFIQGSDSPLHF
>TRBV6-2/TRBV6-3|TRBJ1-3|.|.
TGTGCCAGCAGTTACTCGGCGTCAGGCTCTGGAAACACCATATATTTT
CASSYSASGSGNTIYF